The next 18 T cell receptor beta chains were all read from a single sample in a study of shared clonotypes between healthy human individuals. As defined, naive CD8 cells were CD45RO-negative and positively selected for CCR7, with terminally differentiated effector memory CD45RA+ cells excluded. Clones were sequenced by immunoSEQ multiplex PCR, and TCRdb holds only the in-frame ones, with some missing. The table shows 750,000 to 1,000,000 clones, with 80% to 95% occurring only once. The sequencing sample was made of naive CD8+ T cells sorted from blood. The receptor set was obtained from a man aged 25 to 45 in good health.

The chain recombines TRBV13 with TRBJ2-7; weak D call: TRBD1 (5 bases). The germline V gene has CDR1 PRHDT and CDR2 FYEKMQ (reference sequence). V was clipped by 3 bases and J by 2 bases, with 23 bases between them. The CDR3 is 18 residues long. CDR3 in DNA: TGTGCCAGCAGCTTTCCCCTTGGGTTGACAGAGGCACCCTACGAGCAGTACTTC. This encodes CASSFPLGLTEAPYEQYF.

This sequence joins TRBV5-6 and TRBJ2-2; no clear D. Germline loops: CDR1 SGHDT, CDR2 YYEEEE. The length of the CDR3 is 13 residues. With 4 bases removed from V and 5 bases from J, the gap between germline ends came to 9 bases. The CDR3 reads CASSPGGTGELFF. In nucleotides, the CDR3 is TGTGCCAGCAGCCCAGGTGGGACCGGGGAGCTGTTTTTT.

The V call is TRBV9, the J call TRBJ2-3, with TRBD2 matching 8 bases. Per germline, CDR1 SGDLS and CDR2 YYNGEE. The CDR3 has 15 amino acids. The V segment lost 3 bases and the J segment 5 bases; nucleotides outside the gene matches: 8. For the CDR3, the DNA is TGTGCCAGCAGCGGGAGCGGGAGTGATGTAGATACGCAGTATTTT. It encodes CASSGSGSDVDTQYF.

The chain is built from TRBV9 and TRBJ2-3, with 15 positions matching TRBD2. The ends lost 3 bases at V and 3 bases at J; junction bases unmatched: 8. Germline V lookup: CDR1 SGDLS, CDR2 YYNGEE. The CDR3 runs to 18 residues. CDR3 in amino acids: CASSAPGLAGGLTDTQYF. The DNA for the CDR3 is TGTGCCAGCAGCGCCCCGGGACTAGCGGGAGGTCTAACAGATACGCAGTATTTT. Full variable domain (remainder filled in from reference TRBV9 and TRBJ2-3): DSGVTQTPKHLITATGQRVTLRCSPRSGDLSVYWYQQSLDQGLQFLIQYYNGEERAKGNILERFSAQQFPDLHSELNLSSLELGDSALYFCASSAPGLAGGLTDTQYFGPGTRLTVL.

The J gene is TRBJ2-7, the V gene TRBV10-3; D not resolved. The CDR3 consists of 12 residues. Germline V lookup: CDR1 ENHRY, CDR2 SYGVKD. V was shortened by 2 bases and J by 7 bases, with 9 bases between the two germline ends. The CDR3 nucleotides are TGTGCCATCAGTGAGCCCAGGCTGGAGCAGTACTTC. It codes for CAISEPRLEQYF.

This clone has a single count. The gene calls are TRBV28 and TRBJ2-7, with D possibly being TRBD1 (6 bases). Germline CDR1 is MDHEN and CDR2 is SYDVKM. V was trimmed by 6 bases and J by 0 bases, leaving 12 bases between them. The CDR3 loop spans 14 amino acids. The CDR3 DNA sequence: TGTGCCAGCAGCAACCGGGACACCTCCTACGAGCAGTACTTC. Translation gives CASSNRDTSYEQYF.

The rearrangement links TRBV28 to TRBJ2-1, with unresolved D. This CDR3 has 11 amino acids. Germline values: CDR1 MDHEN, CDR2 SYDVKM. Trimming left V 3 bases short and J 9 bases short, with 6 bases between. The DNA of the CDR3 is TGTGCCAGCAGTTTGATAAGTGAGCAGTTCTTC. Protein: CASSLISEQFF.

V and J are TRBV5-1 and TRBJ2-2; D remains unclear. Germline values: CDR1 SGHRS, CDR2 YFSETQ. Trimming cost V 2 bases and J 6 bases, with 5 bases left between them. The CDR3 sequence is 12 residues long. The CDR3 DNA reads as TGCGCCAGCAGCTTAAGTGCCGGGGAGCTGTTTTTT. Translation: CASSLSAGELFF. Filled out from reference TRBV5-1 and TRBJ2-2, the complete variable domain reads KAGVTQTPRYLIKTRGQQVTLSCSPISGHRSVSWYQQTPGQGLQFLFEYFSETQRNKGNFPGRFSGRQFSNSRSEMNVSTLELGDSALYLCASSLSAGELFFGEGSRLTVL.

Regarding this clone: Other nucleotide sequences in the sample specify the same CDR3. The CDR3 protein is CASSLWPGVSGELFF. The CDR3 DNA reads TGTGCCAGCAGTTTATGGCCAGGGGTGTCAGGGGAGCTGTTTTTT. The J gene is TRBJ2-2, the V gene TRBV27; D may be TRBD1 (6 bases). The germline V and J ends were trimmed by 1 base and 8 bases, with 14 bases remaining between them. Germline V CDR1 and CDR2: MNHEY, SMNVEV (reference sequence). The CDR3 covers 15 residues.

The chain employs TRBV9 and TRBJ2-7, with 11 bases lining up with TRBD2. The length of the CDR3 is 15 residues. V gave up 3 bases and J gave up 2 bases; unmatched junction bases: 4. Germline CDR1 SGDLS, CDR2 YYNGEE. This chain's CDR3 is CASSASSGRTYEQYF. DNA for the CDR3: TGTGCCAGCAGCGCTTCTAGCGGGAGGACCTACGAGCAGTACTTC.

V is TRBV5-1 and J is TRBJ2-3; maybe TRBD2 (6 bases). CDR3 length: 15 residues. Trimming left V 0 bases short and J 1 base short, with 9 bases between. Germline V gene data show CDR1 as SGHRS and CDR2 as YFSETQ. The CDR3 sequence: CASSLVGGGTDTQYF. The CDR3, as DNA: TGCGCCAGCAGCTTGGTAGGCGGGGGCACAGATACGCAGTATTTT.

The gene calls are TRBV30 and TRBJ2-5; 7 bases align to TRBD1. The CDR3 consists of 14 residues. With V trimmed by 4 bases and J by 5 bases, 10 bases remained unmatched. Germline V gene lookup returns CDR1 GTSNPN and CDR2 SVGIG (reference sequence). CDR3 in amino acids: CAWTPGQIRETQYF. For the CDR3, the DNA is TGTGCCTGGACGCCGGGACAGATTCGGGAGACCCAGTACTTC. Full variable domain (outside the CDR3, taken from reference TRBV30 and TRBJ2-5): SQTIHQWPATLVQPVGSPLSLECTVEGTSNPNLYWYRQAAGRGLQLLFYSVGIGQISSEVPQNLSASRPQDRQFILSSKKLLLSDSGFYLCAWTPGQIRETQYFGPGTRLLVL.

The chain couples TRBV4-1 to TRBJ2-5; 12 bases match TRBD2. The CDR3 has 18 amino acids. V dropped 1 base and J dropped 2; count of bases not matched to a gene: 8. Germline CDR1 MGHRA, CDR2 YSYEKL. The CDR3 region has the DNA TGCGCCAGCAGCCAAGTTACTAGCGGGAGGAGGGTACAAGAGACCCAGTACTTC. It specifies CASSQVTSGRRVQETQYF.

This rearrangement joins TRBV11-2 to TRBJ2-1; 8 positions match TRBD1. V gave up 5 bases and J gave up 9 bases; unmatched junction bases: 3. This CDR3 region has 12 residues. Germline V lookup: CDR1 SGHAT, CDR2 FQNNGV. The CDR3 region is CASSGDRTEQFF. For the CDR3, the DNA is TGTGCCAGCAGCGGGGACAGGACTGAGCAGTTCTTC.

The chain recombines TRBV7-8 with TRBJ2-7; no firm D call. From germline, CDR1 is SGHVS and CDR2 FQNEAQ. The V gene lost 2 bases and the J gene lost 4 bases, with 3 bases spanning the gap. CDR3 length equals 11 residues. The CDR3 nucleotides read TGTGCCAGCAGCTTATGGTACGAGCAGTACTTC. This codes for CASSLWYEQYF. The variable domain in full, with the rest retrieved from reference TRBV7-8 and TRBJ2-7, is GAGVSQSPRYKVAKRGQDVALRCDPISGHVSLFWYQQALGQGPEFLTYFQNEAQLDKSGLPSDRFFAERPEGSVSTLKIQRTQQEDSAVYLCASSLWYEQYFGPGTRLTVT.

The V gene is TRBV4-1, the J gene TRBJ1-5, with 9 bases that match TRBD1. The V segment lost 3 bases and the J segment 1 base; nucleotides outside the gene matches: 10. Germline V CDR1 and CDR2: MGHRA, YSYEKL. This CDR3 spans 18 amino acids. CDR3 DNA sequence: TGCGCCAGCAGCCACCCCACAGGGGGCGCGGGGAGCAATCAGCCCCAGCATTTT. Translation: CASSHPTGGAGSNQPQHF.

The V and J genes are TRBV9 and TRBJ2-7, with 7 bases lining up with TRBD1. The length of the CDR3 is 13 residues. Trimming took 1 base from V and 4 from J; bases not matched to a gene: 2. CDR1 and CDR2 from the germline V gene are SGDLS and YYNGEE. This CDR3 is CASSVTQGYEQYF. CDR3 DNA sequence: TGTGCCAGCAGCGTAACACAGGGGTACGAGCAGTACTTC.

The chain employs TRBV2 and TRBJ2-7; D is perhaps TRBD1 (5 bases). CDR3 length: 16 amino acids. The germline CDR1 and CDR2 sequences are SNHLY and FYNNEI. Deletions cut 1 base from V and 4 bases from J, with 17 bases between. CDR3 nucleotides: TGTGCCAGCAGTGAAGTCTCTCTCCAGGGTTTTTACGAGCAGTACTTC. Amino acid sequence: CASSEVSLQGFYEQYF.